These T cell receptor beta chains were read from a single sample in a study of blood T cell repertoires in COVID-19. The protocol was immunoSEQ multiplex PCR, while the TCRdb copy is restricted to in-frame clones and leaves out a portion. The profile covers about 20,000 clones, with 90% to 95% appearing a single time and around 7.2% taken by the ten largest. Sequenced sample: peripheral blood. Every receptor here comes from a human donor in a cohort sampled during active COVID-19. The CDR3 runs from the conserved cysteine through the conserved F or W. A D gene is named only where the DNA matches it firmly. Part of the rows lack a size; the others show once, few, many or a class for expanded clones.

TRBV5-1	TRBJ2-1	17	NA	TRBD2	CASSARSGGRAGNEQFF	TGCGCCAGCAGCGCGAGGTCCGGCGGGAGGGCCGGCAATGAGCAGTTCTTC
TRBV2	TRBJ1-1	15	NA	TRBD1	CASSVTGTGGTEAFF	TGTGCCAGCAGTGTAACCGGGACAGGGGGCACTGAAGCTTTCTTT
TRBV25-1	TRBJ1-6	15	NA	NA	CASSEFVGSGSPLHF	TGTGCCAGCAGTGAATTTGTGGGAAGCGGTTCACCCCTCCACTTT
TRBV11-1	TRBJ2-7	14	NA	NA	CASSPNPTRYEQYF	TGTGCCAGCAGCCCGAACCCTACCCGCTACGAGCAGTACTTC
TRBV27	TRBJ2-3	14	once	NA	CASKPRDNTYTQYF	TGTGCCAGCAAGCCGCGGGATAACACATATACGCAGTATTTT
TRBV28	TRBJ1-1	17	NA	NA	CASSFYGRGRMNTEAFF	TGTGCCAGCAGTTTTTACGGCAGGGGCCGCATGAACACTGAAGCTTTCTTT
TRBV2	TRBJ2-1	19	NA	TRBD2	CASLGRVSGVLSSYNEQFF	TGTGCCAGCCTGGGCCGGGTTAGCGGGGTTTTGAGCTCCTACAATGAGCAGTTCTTC
TRBV3-1/TRBV3-2	TRBJ2-7	16	NA	TRBD2	CASSDRLAGLIYEQYF	TGTGCCAGCAGCGACCGACTAGCGGGATTAATCTACGAGCAGTACTTC
TRBV18	TRBJ1-3	13	NA	NA	CASHRGYGNTIYF	TGTGCCAGTCATCGGGGATACGGAAACACCATATATTTT
TRBV6-4	TRBJ2-5	16	NA	TRBD2	CASSDGTSGGQETQYF	TGTGCCAGCAGTGATGGGACTAGCGGGGGGCAAGAGACCCAGTACTTC
TRBV7-2	TRBJ2-3	14	NA	TRBD1	CASSLDRGSGTQYF	TGTGCCAGCAGCTTGGACAGGGGTAGTGGTACGCAGTATTTT
TRBV9	TRBJ1-6	12	NA	NA	CASSGGTRPLHF	TGTGCCAGCAGCGGAGGGACAAGGCCCCTCCACTTT
TRBV20-1	TRBJ1-1	15	once	NA	CSASNGGSGNTEAFF	TGCAGTGCTAGTAATGGGGGCTCGGGGAACACTGAAGCTTTCTTT
TRBV11-2	TRBJ2-3	13	NA	NA	CASSLAEFDTQYF	TGTGCCAGCAGCTTAGCCGAGTTTGATACGCAGTATTTT
TRBV5-1	TRBJ2-1	16	NA	TRBD2	CASSLWGSGREREQFF	TGCGCCAGCAGCTTGTGGGGTAGCGGGAGGGAACGTGAGCAGTTCTTC
TRBV10-1	TRBJ2-1	16	NA	NA	CASSDWGGGSYNEQFF	TGCGCCAGCAGTGATTGGGGCGGTGGCTCCTACAATGAGCAGTTCTTC
TRBV28	TRBJ2-1	14	NA	NA	CASSLGRSYNEQFF	TGTGCCAGCAGTTTGGGGAGATCCTACAATGAGCAGTTCTTC
TRBV5-6	TRBJ2-7	15	NA	NA	CASSPRGAGGLEQYF	TGTGCCAGCAGCCCCCGGGGAGCCGGAGGTCTCGAGCAGTACTTC
TRBV11-2	TRBJ2-1	12	once	NA	CASSPLANEQFF	TGTGCCAGCAGCCCATTAGCTAATGAGCAGTTCTTC
TRBV14	TRBJ2-3	16	NA	TRBD2	CASSQDWLAGLDTQYF	TGTGCCAGCAGCCAAGATTGGCTAGCGGGACTAGATACGCAGTATTTT
TRBV5-1	TRBJ2-1	14	NA	TRBD1	CASSGSGTGDWQFF	TGCGCCAGCAGCGGATCCGGGACAGGGGATTGGCAGTTCTTC
TRBV2	TRBJ2-1	9	NA	NA	CARGVEQFF	TGTGCCAGAGGGGTTGAGCAGTTCTTC
TRBV10-3	TRBJ2-2	15	NA	NA	CAIRKGVSNTGELFF	TGTGCCATCAGGAAAGGGGTTTCGAACACCGGGGAGCTGTTTTTT
TRBV5-1	TRBJ1-1	15	NA	NA	CASSLGPGLNTEAFF	TGCGCCAGCAGCTTAGGTCCAGGGTTGAACACTGAAGCTTTCTTT
TRBV7-2	TRBJ1-1	14	NA	NA	CASSLVSGDTEAFF	TGTGCCAGCAGCTTAGTCTCCGGGGACACTGAAGCTTTCTTT
TRBV19	TRBJ1-2	12	NA	NA	CASSPRQYGYTF	TGTGCCAGTAGTCCTCGACAGTATGGCTACACCTTC
TRBV6-4	TRBJ1-5	13	NA	NA	CASSDTSGTPQHF	TGTGCCAGCAGTGACACGAGCGGTACCCCCCAGCATTTT
TRBV7-2	TRBJ1-6	15	NA	NA	CASSLLGGTNSPLHF	TGTGCCAGCAGCCTCCTGGGGGGAACTAATTCACCCCTCCACTTT
TRBV20-1	TRBJ2-7	12	NA	NA	CSASQESRGQYF	TGCAGTGCTAGTCAGGAGAGCAGGGGGCAGTACTTC
TRBV19	TRBJ2-3	15	NA	TRBD2	CASSRRAGGQDTQYF	TGTGCCAGTAGTAGGAGGGCGGGGGGCCAAGATACGCAGTATTTT
TRBV27	TRBJ2-3	15	NA	NA	CAIREGGKPGDTQYF	TGTGCCATCCGGGAAGGAGGTAAACCTGGGGATACGCAGTATTTT
TRBV7-3	TRBJ2-3	15	NA	NA	CASTLHGGVADTQYF	TGTGCCAGCACCCTTCACGGCGGGGTCGCAGATACGCAGTATTTT
TRBV5-4	TRBJ2-1	17	NA	TRBD2	CASSPRTSGSSYNEQFF	TGTGCCAGCAGCCCCCGGACTAGCGGGAGCTCCTACAATGAGCAGTTCTTC
TRBV7-2	TRBJ2-1	16	NA	TRBD2	CASSGRASGSRDEQFF	TGTGCCAGCAGCGGTAGAGCTAGCGGGAGTAGGGATGAGCAGTTCTTC
TRBV5-8	TRBJ2-7	14	NA	TRBD1	CASSLGQGVYEQYF	TGTGCCAGCAGCTTGGGGCAGGGGGTCTACGAGCAGTACTTC
TRBV29-1	TRBJ2-7	13	NA	NA	CSVRGSTSYEQYF	TGCAGCGTCCGAGGGTCGACTTCCTACGAGCAGTACTTC
TRBV18	TRBJ1-2	14	NA	NA	CASSGREGPNGYTF	TGTGCCAGCTCAGGCCGAGAGGGTCCTAATGGCTACACCTTC
TRBV2	TRBJ2-3	17	NA	TRBD2	CASSAASGGLSTDTQYF	TGTGCCAGCAGTGCGGCTAGCGGGGGCTTAAGCACAGATACGCAGTATTTT
TRBV6-6	TRBJ2-1	18	NA	TRBD2	CASSPGLAGGLSYNEQFF	TGTGCCAGCAGTCCGGGACTAGCGGGAGGGTTGTCCTACAATGAGCAGTTCTTC
TRBV2	TRBJ2-2	15	once	TRBD1	CASSATGGYDGELFF	TGTGCCAGCAGTGCTACAGGGGGCTATGACGGGGAGCTGTTTTTT
TRBV29-1	TRBJ1-3	12	NA	NA	CSVVFSGNTIYF	TGCAGCGTTGTCTTTTCTGGAAACACCATATATTTT